The 30 T cell receptor beta chains given below trace back to one sample, sequenced in a study of shared clonotypes between healthy human individuals. Using immunoSEQ multiplex PCR, the repertoire was profiled, and TCRdb retains in-frame clones only, with some absent. The table lists about 2.4 million clones, over 85% of them singletons. Sequenced: naive CD4+ T cells from PBMCs. Regarding subset: CD45RA+ positively selected. All receptors derive from a man younger than 30 in good health. Some clones in this sample may be carry-over from other donors' samples.

This chain connects TRBV27 to TRBJ2-1; 10 bases line up with TRBD2. The CDR3 contains 16 residues. V lost 5 bases to trimming and J lost 5 bases; unmatched junction nucleotides: 9. Looked up from germline, CDR1 is MNHEY and CDR2 is SMNVEV (reference sequence). The CDR3 loop is CASSTRLAGANNEQFF. The DNA of the CDR3 is TGTGCCAGCAGTACCCGGCTAGCGGGAGCAAACAATGAGCAGTTCTTC.

The CDR3 protein is CASSFTGEQYF. Written as DNA, the CDR3 is TGTGCCAGCAGCTTTACGGGGGAGCAGTACTTC. The gene calls are TRBV13 and TRBJ2-7; D possibly corresponds to TRBD2 (5 bases). V shed 3 bases and J shed 7 bases, with 7 bases lying between them. The CDR3 is 11 residues long. Per germline, CDR1 PRHDT and CDR2 FYEKMQ (reference sequence). Full variable domain (outside the CDR3, taken from reference TRBV13 and TRBJ2-7): AAGVIQSPRHLIKEKRETATLKCYPIPRHDTVYWYQQGPGQDPQFLISFYEKMQSDKGSIPDRFSAQQFSDYHSELNMSSLELGDSALYFCASSFTGEQYFGPGTRLTVT.

The rearrangement uses TRBV10-3 and TRBJ2-1; the match to TRBD2 covers 11 bases. The CDR3 contains 14 residues. CDR1 ENHRY and CDR2 SYGVKD come from the germline V gene. V shed 7 bases, J shed 8 bases, and the junction held 7 bases outside the gene matches. The CDR3 protein is CAINLAGGLDEQFF. DNA of the CDR3: TGTGCCATCAATTTAGCGGGAGGGTTGGATGAGCAGTTCTTC.

The genes are TRBV10-3 and TRBJ2-2; D gene unclear. The CDR3 extends over 15 amino acids. Trimming pared 3 bases from V and 0 bases from J, leaving 8 bases between. Germline CDR1 is ENHRY and CDR2 is SYGVKD. The CDR3 DNA reads TGTGCCATCAGTGATACAGTCTCGAACACCGGGGAGCTGTTTTTT. It codes for CAISDTVSNTGELFF.

The chain employs TRBV28 and TRBJ1-1; a possible D gene is TRBD1 (5 bases). The CDR3 is made up of 15 amino acids. V shed 6 bases and J shed 0 bases, with 14 bases lying between them. Germline CDR1 is MDHEN and CDR2 is SYDVKM. CDR3 residues: CASSQYRTLNTEAFF. The CDR3 DNA reads as TGTGCCAGCAGCCAATACAGGACTCTGAACACTGAAGCTTTCTTT.

This chain uses TRBV5-1 with TRBJ2-3, with a tentative D call TRBD2 (5 bases). The CDR3 is made up of 14 amino acids. Deletions cut 1 base from V and 2 bases from J, with 8 bases between. CDR1 and CDR2 from the germline V gene are SGHRS and YFSETQ. The CDR3 bases are TGCGCCAGCAGCTTGCGGGAATACACAGATACGCAGTATTTT. This encodes CASSLREYTDTQYF.

This clone was seen only once. The chain is built from TRBV6-1 and TRBJ1-1; D uncertain. The germline CDR1 and CDR2 sequences are MNHNS and SASEGT. This CDR3 has 12 amino acids. Trimming took off 8 bases at V and 5 bases at J, with 12 bases between the two ends. The DNA for the CDR3 is TGTGCCAGCCGGGCGCTAAGTACTGAAGCTTTCTTT. Amino acids: CASRALSTEAFF.

The gene calls are TRBV10-3 and TRBJ2-7, with TRBD1 identical over 9 bases. CDR1 is ENHRY, CDR2 SYGVKD, per germline. The CDR3 spans 14 residues. After removal of 4 bases from V and 6 bases from J, the junction contained 7 bases not matched to a gene. For the CDR3, the DNA is TGTGCCATCAGTGGCCAGGGACAGGGTGCCGAGCAGTACTTC. Its translation: CAISGQGQGAEQYF.

CDR3 protein: CASSPRQGEANTEAFF. CDR3 sequence (DNA): TGTGCCAGCTCACCACGGCAGGGGGAGGCTAACACTGAAGCTTTCTTT. This sequence joins TRBV18 and TRBJ1-1, with TRBD1 matching over 7 bases. After removal of 1 base from V and 2 bases from J, the junction contained 7 bases not matched to a gene. The V gene's germline CDR1 is KGHSH and CDR2 LQKENI. This CDR3 comprises 16 residues.

The genes are TRBV7-9 and TRBJ1-2; weak D call: TRBD1 (5 bases). From germline, CDR1 is SEHNR and CDR2 FQNEAQ (reference sequence). CDR3 length equals 15 residues. V was pared by 3 bases and J by 4 bases, with 15 bases between. The CDR3 protein is CASSFGDGGLYGYTF. Written as DNA, the CDR3 is TGTGCCAGCAGCTTCGGGGACGGAGGTCTCTATGGCTACACCTTC.

This clone has only one observation. J is TRBJ2-3 and V is TRBV10-3, with D possibly TRBD2 on 5 matching bases. Germline V lookup: CDR1 ENHRY, CDR2 SYGVKD. Trimming took off 0 bases at V and 2 bases at J, with 9 bases between the two ends. The CDR3 covers 15 residues. CDR3 sequence (DNA): TGTGCCATCAGTGAGTCTGCGGGTCTCACAGATACGCAGTATTTT. This encodes CAISESAGLTDTQYF.

The rearrangement uses TRBV5-1 and TRBJ1-2; D gene unclear. V dropped 6 bases and J dropped 6 bases, with 15 bases sitting between them. Germline V CDR1 and CDR2: SGHRS, YFSETQ. This CDR3 is 13 amino acids long. The CDR3 is CASTSQDRDGYTF. The DNA for the CDR3 is TGCGCCAGCACGTCCCAGGATCGCGATGGCTACACCTTC.

DNA of the CDR3: TGTGCCAGCAGCCCGGCTGCAAGGGGCAATCAGCCCCAGCATTTT. Amino acids: CASSPAARGNQPQHF. The J gene is TRBJ1-5, the V gene TRBV4-2; D is ambiguous. Germline CDR1 and CDR2: LGHNA and YNFKEQ. The CDR3 contains 15 residues. V was shortened by 4 bases and J by 2 bases, with 12 bases between the two germline ends.

The chain couples TRBV5-1 to TRBJ2-7; D may be TRBD1 (6 bases). The V gene's germline CDR1 is SGHRS and CDR2 YFSETQ. The CDR3 covers 14 residues. Between the trimmed V and J ends, which lost 1 base and 4 bases, there was a span of 12 bases. The DNA of the CDR3 is TGCGCCAGCAGCTTGAGCCTACAGGGATACGAGCAGTACTTC. Translation gives CASSLSLQGYEQYF.

Turning to this clone: Other nucleotide sequences in the sample specify the same CDR3. The chain couples TRBV7-9 to TRBJ2-1; 7 nucleotides align to TRBD1. V lost 5 bases, J lost 2 bases, and 9 bases stayed unmatched. CDR1 and CDR2 (germline): SEHNR, FQNEAQ (reference sequence). CDR3 length: 16 amino acids. DNA for the CDR3: TGTGCCAGCAGCCCAAACAGGGGAGCCCCCTACAATGAGCAGTTCTTC. It encodes CASSPNRGAPYNEQFF.

The chain is built from TRBV10-2 and TRBJ2-7; D gene ambiguous. The CDR3 is made up of 17 amino acids. V was pared by 2 bases and J by 2 bases, with 19 bases between. Germline-derived CDR1 and CDR2 are WSHSY and SAAADI. Here the CDR3 DNA reads TGCGCCAGCAGTGAGCCTAACCTACTATTACCTACCTACGAGCAGTACTTC. Amino acid sequence: CASSEPNLLLPTYEQYF.

This chain joins TRBV7-7 and TRBJ2-2; 8 bases map to TRBD2. Per the germline V gene, CDR1 is SSHAT and CDR2 is FNYEAQ (reference sequence). There are 14 residues in the CDR3. V lost 8 bases, J lost 0 bases, and 2 bases stayed unmatched. The CDR3 DNA follows: TGTGCCAGCCAACTAGCGGCGAACACCGGGGAGCTGTTTTTT. Translating it yields CASQLAANTGELFF. Full variable domain (outside the CDR3, taken from reference TRBV7-7 and TRBJ2-2): GAGVSQSPRYKVTKRGQDVTLRCDPISSHATLYWYQQALGQGPEFLTYFNYEAQPDKSGLPSDRFSAERPEGSISTLTIQRTEQRDSAMYRCASQLAANTGELFFGEGSRLTVL.

The gene calls are TRBV5-1 and TRBJ1-1, with D tentatively TRBD1 (5 bases). The germline gives CDR1 SGHRS, CDR2 YFSETQ. CDR3 length: 16 amino acids. Trimming cost V 0 bases and J 0 bases, with 12 bases left between them. The DNA for the CDR3 is TGCGCCAGCAGCTTGGTGGGACCCCCTGTGAACACTGAAGCTTTCTTT. It codes for CASSLVGPPVNTEAFF.

V usage is TRBV27 and J usage is TRBJ2-2, with D hard to call. Germline values: CDR1 MNHEY, CDR2 SMNVEV (reference sequence). Trimming cost V 2 bases and J 8 bases, with 6 bases left between them. The CDR3 spans 12 residues. This CDR3 is CASSLGLGELFF. CDR3 coding DNA: TGTGCCAGCAGTTTAGGGTTAGGGGAGCTGTTTTTT.

This sequence joins TRBV7-3 and TRBJ2-1; 9 bases fit TRBD2. The germline CDR1 and CDR2 sequences are SGHTA and FQGTGA. The V segment lost 2 bases and the J segment 8 bases; nucleotides outside the gene matches: 19. CDR3 length: 19 residues. The CDR3 bases are TGTGCCAGCAGCTTACGGGGCCCGGGGGATGGCGGGAGGGCCTATGAGCAGTTCTTC. As protein: CASSLRGPGDGGRAYEQFF. Filled out from reference TRBV7-3 and TRBJ2-1, the complete variable domain reads GAGVSQTPSNKVTEKGKYVELRCDPISGHTALYWYRQSLGQGPEFLIYFQGTGAADDSGLPNDRFFAVRPEGSVSTLKIQRTERGDSAVYLCASSLRGPGDGGRAYEQFFGPGTRLTVL.

This clone has more than one count but fewer than ten. This rearrangement joins TRBV6-4 to TRBJ1-5; possibly TRBD1 for D (6 bases). Germline V gives CDR1 MRHNA, CDR2 SNTAGT. Deletions cut 4 bases from V and 2 bases from J, with 12 bases between. This CDR3 contains 15 residues. The CDR3 here is CASSGQESGNQPQHF. The CDR3 nucleotides are TGTGCCAGCAGTGGACAGGAGAGCGGCAATCAGCCCCAGCATTTT.

The chain combines TRBV11-2 with TRBJ1-1; D is ambiguous. V was trimmed by 0 bases and J by 0 bases, leaving 11 bases between them. The length of the CDR3 is 16 residues. Per germline, CDR1 SGHAT and CDR2 FQNNGV. As DNA, the CDR3 is TGTGCCAGCAGCTTAGATGCCACCAGTATGAACACTGAAGCTTTCTTT. It translates to CASSLDATSMNTEAFF.

The chain combines TRBV5-4 with TRBJ2-1; TRBD1 might be the D (5 bases). Germline CDR1 is SGHNT and CDR2 is YYREEE (reference sequence). The CDR3 spans 18 residues. V was clipped by 0 bases and J by 0 bases, with 16 bases between them. CDR3 in DNA: TGTGCCAGCAGCTTGGTCACAGGCCGACTTAACTCCTACAATGAGCAGTTCTTC. Protein product: CASSLVTGRLNSYNEQFF.

V usage is TRBV11-2 and J usage is TRBJ2-3; 8 nucleotides match TRBD2. The CDR3 runs 16 residues. J gave up 1 base and V 3 bases, and 6 bases lay outside the gene matches. CDR1 SGHAT and CDR2 FQNNGV come from the germline V gene. This CDR3 is CASSFVAGRGTDTQYF. For the CDR3, the DNA is TGTGCCAGCAGCTTCGTAGCGGGAAGGGGCACAGATACGCAGTATTTT. Based on the CDR3 plus reference TRBV11-2 and TRBJ2-3, the full variable domain is EAGVAQSPRYKIIEKRQSVAFWCNPISGHATLYWYQQILGQGPKLLIQFQNNGVVDDSQLPKDRFSAERLKGVDSTLKIQPAKLEDSAVYLCASSFVAGRGTDTQYFGPGTRLTVL.

The chain recombines TRBV4-1 with TRBJ2-5, with unresolved D. Germline V lookup: CDR1 MGHRA, CDR2 YSYEKL. This CDR3 has 16 residues. V lost 2 bases, J lost 2 bases, and 15 bases lay in between. The CDR3 spells CASSQIPGWAQETQYF. The CDR3 coding sequence is TGCGCCAGCAGCCAAATTCCAGGATGGGCGCAAGAGACCCAGTACTTC.

This clone was observed a single time. The chain recombines TRBV6-5 with TRBJ2-1; D ambiguous. V was pared by 7 bases and J by 2 bases, with 12 bases between. The CDR3 is 14 residues long. From germline, CDR1 is MNHEY and CDR2 SVGAGI. CDR3 nucleotide sequence: TGTGCCAGCACCCTACGCCACCCCTACAATGAGCAGTTCTTC. Translating gives CASTLRHPYNEQFF.

The chain combines TRBV18 with TRBJ1-1; D possibly corresponds to TRBD1 (5 bases). Germline V gene lookup returns CDR1 KGHSH and CDR2 LQKENI. With 2 bases removed from V and 7 bases from J, the gap between germline ends came to 14 bases. The CDR3 sequence is 14 residues long. CDR3 residues: CASSPTVEGLEAFF. The CDR3 DNA is TGTGCCAGCTCACCAACGGTGGAGGGACTTGAAGCTTTCTTT.

The rearrangement uses TRBV5-4 and TRBJ1-1; possibly TRBD1 for D (5 bases). CDR3 size: 17 residues. The germline V and J ends were trimmed by 0 bases and 1 base, with 16 bases remaining between them. CDR1 is SGHNT and CDR2 is YYREEE in the germline V gene (reference sequence). The CDR3 DNA reads as TGTGCCAGCAGCTTGGCTCAGGGCAAGGGTGCGAACACTGAAGCTTTCTTT. Protein: CASSLAQGKGANTEAFF.

V and J are TRBV19 and TRBJ1-2, with 8 nucleotides matching TRBD1. Germline-derived CDR1 and CDR2 are LNHDA and SQIVND (reference sequence). The CDR3 loop spans 16 amino acids. J lost 1 base, V lost 6 bases, and 10 bases had no gene match. This CDR3 is CASRAIGRGLNYGYTF. In DNA form, the CDR3 reads TGTGCCAGTAGGGCGATCGGCAGGGGGCTTAACTATGGCTACACCTTC.

The chain combines TRBV6-5 with TRBJ1-5; possibly TRBD1 for D (6 bases). The CDR3 is made up of 13 amino acids. CDR1 and CDR2 (germline): MNHEY, SVGAGI. Trimming took 6 bases from V and 4 from J, leaving 10 bases between them. The CDR3 region is CASRPDRNQPQHF. CDR3 sequence (DNA): TGTGCCAGCAGGCCCGACAGGAATCAGCCCCAGCATTTT.